Shown below are 32 T cell receptor beta chains from a single sample sequenced in a study of CD8 T cells in ankylosing spondylitis. TCRdb recomputed calls from the 5' RACE reads with MiXCR, one row per CDR3 protein. The sample includes a few hundred thousand distinct CDR3 sequences, around 19% of them seen just once. The sequenced sample consisted of blood, either unsorted or a sorted T cell fraction (not recorded which). These TCRs come from a male donor with ankylosing spondylitis or in good health (not recorded which).

This clonotype was found a few times. This chain uses TRBV12-3 or TRBV12-4 with TRBJ1-2; D unresolved. The CDR3 contains 14 residues. V lost 1 base to trimming and J lost 1 base, with 7 bases between them. The CDR3 nucleotides are TGTGCCAGCAGTTTAGGAAAGGGTAACTATGGCTACACCTTC. It translates to CASSLGKGNYGYTF.

This chain joins TRBV20-1 and TRBJ2-1; D may be TRBD2 (5 bases). Germline V gives CDR1 DFQATT, CDR2 SNEGSKA (reference sequence). This CDR3 has 15 amino acids. V was trimmed by 0 bases and J by 0 bases, leaving 9 bases between them. CDR3 region: CSARDRGSSYNEQFF. The CDR3, as DNA: TGCAGTGCTAGAGATCGGGGTAGCTCCTACAATGAGCAGTTCTTC.

In this sample, this clonotype turned up a few times. The rearrangement links TRBV20-1 to TRBJ2-1; 12 nucleotides line up with TRBD2. Germline CDR1 DFQATT, CDR2 SNEGSKA (reference sequence). The ends lost 2 bases at V and 4 bases at J; junction bases unmatched: 3. CDR3 length: 15 amino acids. CDR3 in amino acids: CSARPGLAGYNEQFF. The CDR3 DNA reads as TGCAGTGCTAGACCGGGACTAGCGGGTTACAATGAGCAGTTCTTC.

This rearrangement joins TRBV27 to TRBJ2-1, with TRBD2 identical over 12 bases. The CDR3 is made up of 17 amino acids. From germline, CDR1 is MNHEY and CDR2 SMNVEV (reference sequence). Trimming at V came to 3 bases and at J to 3 bases, leaving 6 bases not matched to a gene. CDR3 sequence reads: CASSLGLAGWGYNEQFF. The CDR3 DNA reads TGTGCCAGCAGTTTGGGACTAGCGGGTTGGGGCTACAATGAGCAGTTCTTC.

This clonotype was observed many times. This chain uses TRBV10-3 with TRBJ2-1; TRBD2 agrees at 7 bases. This CDR3 is built from 16 residues. Looked up from germline, CDR1 is ENHRY and CDR2 is SYGVKD. The ends lost 4 bases at V and 3 bases at J; junction bases unmatched: 9. The CDR3 DNA sequence: TGTGCCATCAGTGGAGGGGCTAGCGGACTCTACAATGAGCAGTTCTTC. This gives the protein CAISGGASGLYNEQFF.

This clonotype was seen only a few times. The chain is built from TRBV9 and TRBJ2-2; D is ambiguous. Germline V gene lookup returns CDR1 SGDLS and CDR2 YYNGEE. The CDR3 is made up of 15 amino acids. Trimming removed 0 bases at V and 2 bases at J, with 8 bases between. Written as DNA, the CDR3 is TGTGCCAGCAGCGTAGGCGGAGATAACACCGGGGAGCTGTTTTTT. This gives the protein CASSVGGDNTGELFF.

The chain recombines TRBV7-9 with TRBJ2-1; D unclear. Per the germline V gene, CDR1 is SEHNR and CDR2 is FQNEAQ (reference sequence). V was shortened by 5 bases and J by 5 bases, with 13 bases between the two germline ends. This CDR3 has 14 residues. As DNA, the CDR3 is TGTGCCAGCAGCCCTGCGACTGGCAACAATGAGCAGTTCTTC. This codes for CASSPATGNNEQFF.

The chain is built from TRBV11-1 and TRBJ2-5; no definite D call. The CDR3 runs 18 residues. Germline CDR1 and CDR2: SGHAT and FQDESV (reference sequence). The V and J ends lost 5 bases and 0 bases respectively, with 22 bases between them. The CDR3 is CASSPPPLDFRNQETQYF. CDR3 coding DNA: TGTGCCAGCAGCCCCCCGCCCCTCGATTTCAGGAACCAAGAGACCCAGTACTTC.

The gene calls are TRBV12-3 or TRBV12-4 and TRBJ1-2; D gene uncertain. The CDR3 is made up of 16 amino acids. Trimming cost V 3 bases and J 2 bases, with 16 bases left between them. CDR3 bases: TGTGCCAGCAGTTTCCTACCCGGAGGAGGAAACTATGGCTACACCTTC. It yields the protein CASSFLPGGGNYGYTF.

The sample holds a few counts of this clonotype. The rearrangement joins TRBV2 to TRBJ2-3; 8 positions agree with TRBD1. The germline gives CDR1 SNHLY, CDR2 FYNNEI. V gave up 5 bases and J gave up 6 bases; unmatched junction bases: 4. The CDR3 runs to 13 residues. The CDR3, as DNA: TGTGCCAGCAGTACCTACAGGGGGGATACGCAGTATTTT. This sequence encodes CASSTYRGDTQYF.

The V gene is TRBV27, the J gene TRBJ1-4; 11 nucleotides line up with TRBD1. Germline CDR1 and CDR2: MNHEY and SMNVEV (reference sequence). This CDR3 contains 16 residues. The junction had 11 bases not matched to a gene; V was cut back by 6 bases and J by 8 bases. CDR3 coding DNA: TGTGCCAGCAGGCGGGATGTTGGGACAGGGGGGGAAAAACTGTTTTTT. Residues: CASRRDVGTGGEKLFF.

This clonotype appeared many times. The chain carries TRBV3-1 and TRBJ2-3; 11 bases line up with TRBD2. The CDR3 is 17 residues long. V dropped 0 bases and J dropped 8; count of bases not matched to a gene: 10. Germline CDR1 reads LGHDT; CDR2 reads YNNKEL (reference sequence). For the CDR3, the DNA is TGTGCCAGCAGCCAAGATCTAGCGGGGGGACCCGGGGCTACGCAGTATTTT. Protein product: CASSQDLAGGPGATQYF.

This clonotype has a count of ten or more. The rearrangement uses TRBV5-1 and TRBJ2-1; 9 nucleotides line up with TRBD2. V shed 0 bases, J shed 9 bases, and the junction held 7 bases outside the gene matches. Germline V gene lookup returns CDR1 SGHRS and CDR2 YFSETQ. This CDR3 contains 15 residues. The CDR3 DNA follows: TGCGCCAGCAGCTTGGATAGCGGGAGAACGGGTGAGCAGTTCTTC. This translates into CASSLDSGRTGEQFF. Using reference TRBV5-1 and TRBJ2-1 for the parts outside the CDR3, the full variable domain is KAGVTQTPRYLIKTRGQQVTLSCSPISGHRSVSWYQQTPGQGLQFLFEYFSETQRNKGNFPGRFSGRQFSNSRSEMNVSTLELGDSALYLCASSLDSGRTGEQFFGPGTRLTVL.

This clonotype was detected ten times or more. The chain is built from TRBV5-1 and TRBJ2-1; 7 bases agree with TRBD2. The CDR3 extends over 14 amino acids. V lost 0 bases, J lost 6 bases, and 3 bases stayed unmatched. CDR1 is SGHRS, CDR2 YFSETQ, per germline. CDR3 bases: TGCGCCAGCAGCTTGGCTCTAGCGGCCAATGAGCAGTTCTTC. Protein sequence: CASSLALAANEQFF.

J is TRBJ2-5 and V is TRBV20-1; TRBD2 agrees at 15 bases. This CDR3 has 14 residues. V lost 0 bases, J lost 9 bases, and 2 bases stayed unmatched. Germline CDR1 and CDR2: DFQATT and SNEGSKA (reference sequence). The CDR3 protein is CSARDGTSGRPQYF. The CDR3 DNA sequence: TGCAGTGCTAGAGATGGGACTAGCGGGAGGCCCCAGTACTTC.

The chain is built from TRBV5-1 and TRBJ2-5, with D possibly matching TRBD1 (5 bases). The CDR3 spans 13 residues. Trimming shortened V by 6 bases and J by 2 bases, and 11 bases separated the two germline ends. Germline V gene data show CDR1 as SGHRS and CDR2 as YFSETQ. The CDR3 region is CASTLGVQETQYF. The CDR3 DNA follows: TGCGCCAGCACTCTAGGGGTTCAAGAGACCCAGTACTTC.

The chain links TRBV5-1 to TRBJ1-5, with 8 bases identical to TRBD1. Germline loops: CDR1 SGHRS, CDR2 YFSETQ. The trim removed 0 bases at V and 4 bases at J, leaving 3 bases unmatched. This CDR3 comprises 15 residues. The CDR3, as DNA: TGCGCCAGCAGCTTGGGACAGGGGTATAATCAGCCCCAGCATTTT. Its translation is CASSLGQGYNQPQHF.

CDR3 DNA sequence: TGTGCCTGGAGTGCTACGGACGCCATGAACACTGAAGCTTTCTTT. It codes for CAWSATDAMNTEAFF. V and J are TRBV30 and TRBJ1-1; D not certain. Deletions cut 1 base from V and 0 bases from J, with 12 bases between. The germline gives CDR1 GTSNPN, CDR2 SVGIG (reference sequence). The CDR3 extends over 15 amino acids.

The chain has TRBV27 and TRBJ2-3, with TRBD2 matching 15 bases. The CDR3 loop spans 18 amino acids. Looked up from germline, CDR1 is MNHEY and CDR2 is SMNVEV (reference sequence). V shed 0 bases and J 4 bases; nucleotides not matched to a gene: 5. The CDR3 spells CASSLSPGTSGRSDTQYF. The CDR3 DNA reads as TGTGCCAGCAGTTTATCGCCCGGGACTAGCGGGAGGTCAGATACGCAGTATTTT.

The genes are TRBV9 and TRBJ2-1; D is undetermined. Germline CDR1 reads SGDLS; CDR2 reads YYNGEE. This CDR3 is built from 15 residues. V was cut by 0 bases and J by 11 bases, with 18 bases left in between. CDR3 sequence: CASSVEPVVLIQQFF. In DNA, the CDR3 is TGTGCCAGCAGCGTAGAACCTGTTGTCTTAATTCAGCAGTTCTTC.

This clonotype was observed a handful of times. The chain couples TRBV20-1 to TRBJ2-5, with 7 bases fitting TRBD2. V trimming: 3 bases; J trimming: 4 bases; junction bases outside the gene matches: 5. The germline CDR1 and CDR2 sequences are DFQATT and SNEGSKA (reference sequence). CDR3 length: 13 residues. CDR3 bases: TGCAGTGCTAGGTCTAGCGGAGGAGAGACCCAGTACTTC. This sequence encodes CSARSSGGETQYF.

This clonotype has at least ten counts. This chain connects TRBV12-3 or TRBV12-4 to TRBJ1-4, with D tentatively TRBD1 (6 bases). Trimming pared 7 bases from V and 13 bases from J, leaving 16 bases between. The CDR3 has 12 residues. The CDR3 sequence: CASTSGAGLLFF. In nucleotides, the CDR3 is TGTGCCAGCACCTCAGGGGCCGGGCTACTGTTTTTT.

This clonotype was counted only a few times. For the CDR3, the DNA is TGTGCCAGCAGTGGACTAGCCTACGAGCAGTACGTC. Encoded protein: CASSGLAYEQYV. This sequence joins TRBV6-7 and TRBJ2-7, with TRBD2 identical over 7 bases. TRBV6-7 is identified as an open reading frame with a role that is uncertain. V shed 5 bases and J 2 bases; nucleotides not matched to a gene: 0. CDR3 length: 12 residues.

The rearrangement links TRBV5-1 to TRBJ1-1; no clear D gene. Germline CDR1 is SGHRS and CDR2 is YFSETQ. The CDR3 has 15 residues. V dropped 1 base and J dropped 2 bases, with 12 bases sitting between them. CDR3 bases: TGCGCCAGCAGCTTGCTGGCAGACGGTAACACTGAAGCTTTCTTT. Protein product: CASSLLADGNTEAFF.

This clonotype showed up many times. The rearrangement uses TRBV10-3 and TRBJ2-5, with unresolved D. CDR1 ENHRY and CDR2 SYGVKD come from the germline V gene. The CDR3 covers 13 residues. V shed 4 bases and J shed 3 bases, with 9 bases lying between them. CDR3 in DNA: TGTGCCATCAGTGTAGGCGTGAAAGAGACCCAGTACTTC. Protein: CAISVGVKETQYF.

This clonotype showed up just a few times. The gene calls are TRBV5-1 and TRBJ2-1; 8 bases are shared with TRBD2. The V gene end was trimmed by 4 bases and the J gene end by 4 bases; junction bases not matched to a gene: 7. Germline V gene sequence: CDR1 SGHRS, CDR2 YFSETQ. The CDR3 sequence is 15 residues long. The CDR3 DNA follows: TGCGCCAGCAGCCCCCTCGGGAGGGAATACAATGAGCAGTTCTTC. Protein sequence: CASSPLGREYNEQFF.

This clonotype showed up just a few times. The V and J genes are TRBV19 and TRBJ2-1; D unclear. CDR3 length equals 13 residues. The V gene's germline CDR1 is LNHDA and CDR2 SQIVND (reference sequence). With 3 bases removed from V and 9 bases from J, the gap between germline ends came to 12 bases. The CDR3 sequence is CASSIGRYGEQFF. The DNA of the CDR3 is TGTGCCAGTAGTATTGGACGGTACGGTGAGCAGTTCTTC.

The chain links TRBV3-1 to TRBJ2-7, with D maybe TRBD2 (6 bases). Germline CDR1 and CDR2: LGHDT and YNNKEL (reference sequence). The V end lost 1 base, the J end lost 2 bases, and 12 bases lay between the germline ends. This CDR3 contains 15 residues. The CDR3 spells CASSQGLGSAYEQYV. DNA for the CDR3: TGTGCCAGCAGCCAAGGACTAGGTTCCGCCTACGAGCAGTACGTC.

The table lists this clonotype with many counts. V gene TRBV5-1 combines with J gene TRBJ2-3; 8 nucleotides align to TRBD1. Per the germline V gene, CDR1 is SGHRS and CDR2 is YFSETQ. The CDR3 has 15 residues. The V gene end was trimmed by 4 bases and the J gene end by 0 bases; junction bases not matched to a gene: 4. CDR3 in amino acids: CASSTDRASTDTQYF. The CDR3 DNA reads TGCGCCAGCAGCACGGACAGGGCCAGCACAGATACGCAGTATTTT. Filled out from reference TRBV5-1 and TRBJ2-3, the complete variable domain reads KAGVTQTPRYLIKTRGQQVTLSCSPISGHRSVSWYQQTPGQGLQFLFEYFSETQRNKGNFPGRFSGRQFSNSRSEMNVSTLELGDSALYLCASSTDRASTDTQYFGPGTRLTVL.

This sequence joins TRBV30 and TRBJ1-6; D is unclear. Looked up from germline, CDR1 is GTSNPN and CDR2 is SVGIG (reference sequence). V was clipped by 4 bases and J by 9 bases, with 16 bases between them. This CDR3 is 14 amino acids long. The CDR3 protein is CAWTHSREASPLHF. CDR3 sequence (DNA): TGTGCCTGGACCCACAGCCGGGAGGCTTCACCCCTCCACTTT.

This clonotype was found many times. The chain couples TRBV7-3 to TRBJ2-3; no reliable D call. V was shortened by 3 bases and J by 2 bases, with 15 bases between the two germline ends. The CDR3 sequence is 16 residues long. Per the germline V gene, CDR1 is SGHTA and CDR2 is FQGTGA. The chain's CDR3 is CASSLGIAQFTDTQYF. The DNA for the CDR3 is TGTGCCAGCAGCTTGGGAATAGCTCAATTCACAGATACGCAGTATTTT. Full variable domain (missing parts from reference TRBV7-3 and TRBJ2-3): GAGVSQTPSNKVTEKGKYVELRCDPISGHTALYWYRQSLGQGPEFLIYFQGTGAADDSGLPNDRFFAVRPEGSVSTLKIQRTERGDSAVYLCASSLGIAQFTDTQYFGPGTRLTVL.

The CDR3 coding sequence is TGTGCCAGCAGCCAAGATGGCGGGGGGGTCGATACGCAGTATTTT. It translates to CASSQDGGGVDTQYF. V gene TRBV4-2 combines with J gene TRBJ2-3; 9 bases align to TRBD2. Germline CDR1 LGHNA, CDR2 YNFKEQ. V was pared by 0 bases and J by 6 bases, with 4 bases of the junction left unmatched. The CDR3 totals 15 residues.